The clone carrying this T cell receptor beta chain was seen at least ten times. Its antigen is still unknown. This sample is part of a study of T cells in Graves' hyperthyroidism and ophthalmopathy. Study outcomes and limitations: Blood shared most expanded thyroid clonotypes above 0.001.

The CDR3 regions of TCR beta were amplified from RNA transcripts. A set of HTBI primers served as the primers for a first-round RT-PCR of the TCR CDR3. TCRdb re-derived calls from the multiplex PCR reads in MiXCR, one entry per CDR3 protein. The table records approximately 210,000 distinct CDR3 sequences, roughly 18% of them present only once. CDR1 is MDHEN, CDR2 SYDVKM, per germline. The CDR3 is made up of 17 amino acids. The V end was cut by 3 bases, the J end by 0 bases, with 17 bases between. The chain uses TRBV28 and TRBJ1-1; no firm D call. The TCR originated in a man aged 45-60 years with Graves' hyperthyroidism. Sequenced material: blood. This CDR3 is CASSLGLWNRLNTEAFF. The CDR3 bases are TGTGCCAGCAGTTTGGGTCTTTGGAACAGATTGAACACTGAAGCTTTCTTT.